This is a list of T cell receptor beta chains from one sample in a study of tumor and adjacent non-tumor tissue in lung cancer. TCRdb used MiXCR to reprocess the multiplex PCR reads, holding one entry per CDR3 protein. The table records under 150,000 distinct CDR3 sequences, around 60% of them present only once. The specimen was lung tumor tissue. Receptor source: a man aged 60 to 69 with small cell lung cancer. The CDR3 runs from the conserved cysteine through the conserved F or W. Each record gives: J gene, D gene, clone size, V gene, CDR3 protein, CDR3 DNA. The D gene is left open where the match is weak. Some rows have no size entry. The others give once, few or many, or a class for an expanded clone.

J gene: TRBJ1-4; D gene: NA; clone size: NA; V gene: TRBV6-1; CDR3 protein: CASSKQATNVKLFF; CDR3 DNA: TGTGCCAGCAGCAAACAGGCAACTAATGTAAAACTGTTTTTT
J gene: TRBJ2-1; D gene: NA; clone size: NA; V gene: TRBV12-3/TRBV12-4; CDR3 protein: CVSSLDHNEQFF; CDR3 DNA: TGTGTCAGCAGTTTAGATCACAATGAGCAGTTCTTC
J gene: TRBJ2-3; D gene: NA; clone size: many; V gene: TRBV5-5; CDR3 protein: CASSLLGGDTQYF; CDR3 DNA: TGTGCCAGCAGCTTGCTGGGAGGAGATACGCAGTATTTT
J gene: TRBJ2-3; D gene: NA; clone size: few; V gene: TRBV29-1; CDR3 protein: CSVDAGRPQTDTQYF; CDR3 DNA: TGCAGCGTTGACGCGGGGCGGCCACAAACAGATACGCAGTATTTT
J gene: TRBJ1-1; D gene: NA; clone size: NA; V gene: TRBV12-3/TRBV12-4; CDR3 protein: CASSVIENTEAFF; CDR3 DNA: TGTGCCAGCAGCGTAATAGAGAACACTGAAGCTTTCTTT
J gene: TRBJ1-2; D gene: NA; clone size: once; V gene: TRBV5-1; CDR3 protein: CARSPGQLNYGYTF; CDR3 DNA: TGCGCCCGCAGCCCCGGACAGCTCAACTATGGCTACACCTTC
J gene: TRBJ2-3; D gene: TRBD2; clone size: few; V gene: TRBV30; CDR3 protein: CAWNGREAASTDTQYF; CDR3 DNA: TGTGCCTGGAACGGGCGGGAGGCAGCTAGCACAGATACGCAGTATTTT
J gene: TRBJ2-1; D gene: TRBD2; clone size: NA; V gene: TRBV5-4; CDR3 protein: CAGSFTSGGYNEQFF; CDR3 DNA: TGTGCCGGCAGCTTTACTAGCGGGGGATACAATGAGCAGTTCTTC
J gene: TRBJ2-3; D gene: NA; clone size: NA; V gene: TRBV11-2; CDR3 protein: CASSLEITDMQYF; CDR3 DNA: TGTGCTAGTAGCCTCGAGATCACAGATATGCAGTATTTT
J gene: TRBJ2-5; D gene: NA; clone size: NA; V gene: TRBV5-1; CDR3 protein: CASSLDGAGETQYF; CDR3 DNA: TGCGCCAGCAGCTTGGATGGGGCAGGAGAGACTCAGTACTTC